Each of the 24 T cell receptor beta chains below was sequenced from the same sample in a study of shared clonotypes between healthy human individuals. Profiled with immunoSEQ multiplex PCR; TCRdb holds only in-frame clones, not every one. This sample carries 400,000 to 500,000 clones, 65% to 80% of them seen once, and the ten largest clones take approximately 12%. The sequencing input was PBMCs. The receptor set was obtained from a middle-aged woman in good health. Some clones in this sample may be carry-over from other donors' samples.

The rearrangement uses TRBV6-6 and TRBJ2-5; a possible D gene is TRBD2 (8 bases). Trimming took 4 bases from V and 4 from J, leaving 16 bases between them. This CDR3 contains 15 residues. Germline V gene sequence: CDR1 MNHNY, CDR2 SVGAGI (reference sequence). CDR3 loop: CASSSGLGGRETQYF. The CDR3 DNA follows: TGTGCCAGCAGTTCGGGACTAGGGGGCCGAGAGACCCAGTACTTC.

The CDR3 nucleotides are TGCGCCAGCAGCTTGGGACCAGGGGGGACCAATCAGCCCCAGCATTTT. It yields the protein CASSLGPGGTNQPQHF. This chain links TRBV5-1 with TRBJ1-5; 7 nucleotides line up with TRBD1. The CDR3 loop spans 16 amino acids. Per germline, CDR1 SGHRS and CDR2 YFSETQ. Trimming at V came to 0 bases and at J to 3 bases, leaving 6 bases not matched to a gene.

The V and J genes are TRBV30 and TRBJ2-3; 7 bases are shared with TRBD1. This CDR3 spans 14 amino acids. V trimming: 4 bases; J trimming: 2 bases; junction bases outside the gene matches: 6. Looked up from germline, CDR1 is GTSNPN and CDR2 is SVGIG (reference sequence). The CDR3 sequence is CAWNEGAYTDTQYF. The DNA of the CDR3 is TGTGCCTGGAATGAGGGGGCTTACACAGATACGCAGTATTTT.

This rearrangement joins TRBV28 to TRBJ2-5, with D hard to call. TRBJ2-7 matches the DNA end more closely, so the J call is doubtful. The germline CDR1 and CDR2 sequences are MDHEN and SYDVKM. This CDR3 contains 15 residues. This chain's CDR3 is CASSSDGLRPYEQYF. The CDR3 nucleotides are TGTGCCAGCAGTTCCGACGGGCTTAGGCCTTACGAGCAGTACTTC.

The chain recombines TRBV29-1 with TRBJ2-7; possible D gene TRBD1, 6 bases. The germline CDR1 and CDR2 sequences are SQVTM and ANQGSEA. The V gene lost 4 bases and the J gene lost 2 bases, with 12 bases spanning the gap. This CDR3 has 13 residues. The CDR3 nucleotides are TGCAGCGTTGGAGGACAGAGCACCTACGAGCAGTACTTC. Amino acids: CSVGGQSTYEQYF.

This chain connects TRBV5-8 to TRBJ2-3, with D perhaps matching TRBD2 (6 bases). V lost 5 bases and J 4 bases, leaving 17 bases between the germline ends. CDR1 and CDR2 (germline): SGHTS, YDEGEE. This CDR3 has 15 amino acids. Here the CDR3 reads CASSPLAHGADTQYF. In nucleotides, the CDR3 is TGTGCCAGCAGTCCCCTAGCGCATGGGGCAGATACGCAGTATTTT.

This clone was seen repeatedly, ten times or more. The chain joins TRBV7-6 to TRBJ1-1; 7 bases align to TRBD1. CDR1 SGHVS and CDR2 FNYEAQ come from the germline V gene. The CDR3 extends over 17 amino acids. J was trimmed by 0 bases and V by 0 bases; bases with no gene match: 7. In nucleotides, the CDR3 is TGTGCCAGCAGCTTAGCGTGGGGGGGACAGTTGAACACTGAAGCTTTCTTT. Protein: CASSLAWGGQLNTEAFF.

The V gene is TRBV7-2, the J gene TRBJ2-7, with a tentative D call TRBD2 (6 bases). CDR1 and CDR2 from the germline V gene are SGHTA and FQGNSA. The length of the CDR3 is 12 residues. With 4 bases removed from V and 4 bases from J, the gap between germline ends came to 8 bases. CDR3 residues: CASSWGGYEQYF. In DNA, the CDR3 is TGTGCCAGCAGCTGGGGAGGTTACGAGCAGTACTTC.

This clone occurred once. The chain joins TRBV2 to TRBJ2-5; tentative D call: TRBD2 (5 bases). The V end lost 4 bases, the J end lost 2 bases, and 8 bases lay between the germline ends. There are 13 residues in the CDR3. Germline CDR1 SNHLY, CDR2 FYNNEI. The CDR3 is CASSALAQETQYF. CDR3 coding DNA: TGTGCCAGCAGTGCTCTAGCACAAGAGACCCAGTACTTC.

V gene TRBV5-1 combines with J gene TRBJ2-6, with TRBD1 as a possible D gene (6 bases). CDR3 length: 17 amino acids. Germline V gene sequence: CDR1 SGHRS, CDR2 YFSETQ. Trimming shortened V by 0 bases and J by 0 bases, and 10 bases separated the two germline ends. The DNA of the CDR3 is TGCGCCAGCAGCTTGGTAGGACAGAGCTCTGGGGCCAACGTCCTGACTTTC. This codes for CASSLVGQSSGANVLTF.

The chain combines TRBV7-9 with TRBJ2-7, with unresolved D. Germline V CDR1 and CDR2: SEHNR, FQNEAQ (reference sequence). Trimming shortened V by 5 bases and J by 0 bases, and 17 bases separated the two germline ends. There are 16 residues in the CDR3. CDR3 sequence reads: CASSATYDQSSYEQYF. CDR3 DNA: TGTGCCAGCAGCGCGACTTACGATCAGAGCTCCTACGAGCAGTACTTC.

This sequence joins TRBV9 and TRBJ2-7; perhaps TRBD2 as D (6 bases). The CDR3 loop spans 15 amino acids. V lost 0 bases and J lost 4, with 14 bases in between. Germline V CDR1 and CDR2: SGDLS, YYNGEE. CDR3 in DNA: TGTGCCAGCAGCGTAGCAGTTGGGGGACTTTACGAGCAGTACTTC. Its translation is CASSVAVGGLYEQYF.

This chain joins TRBV7-2 and TRBJ2-7; D may be TRBD1 (6 bases). Germline CDR1 reads SGHTA; CDR2 reads FQGNSA. The CDR3 contains 16 residues. V was clipped by 1 base and J by 0 bases, with 13 bases between them. The CDR3 spells CASSLVGARSSYEQYF. CDR3 bases: TGTGCCAGCAGCTTAGTGGGGGCCCGGAGCTCCTACGAGCAGTACTTC.

The chain uses TRBV27 and TRBJ2-7, with 16 bases aligning to TRBD2. The trim removed 3 bases at V and 0 bases at J, leaving 5 bases unmatched. The CDR3 is 18 amino acids. The germline CDR1 and CDR2 sequences are MNHEY and SMNVEV (reference sequence). CDR3 protein: CASSLGLAGGRSSYEQYF. DNA of the CDR3: TGTGCCAGCAGTTTGGGACTAGCGGGAGGGAGAAGCTCCTACGAGCAGTACTTC.

CDR3 in amino acids: CAWSVGVGSVASRRYNEQFF. CDR3 in DNA: TGTGCCTGGAGTGTAGGAGTGGGAAGTGTAGCATCCAGGAGATACAATGAGCAGTTCTTC. The rearrangement joins TRBV30 to TRBJ2-1; no firm D call. Germline V gene lookup returns CDR1 GTSNPN and CDR2 SVGIG (reference sequence). The CDR3 covers 20 residues. V was clipped by 0 bases and J by 4 bases, with 28 bases between them.

This chain links TRBV27 with TRBJ2-3; D is unclear. The CDR3 contains 13 residues. Per the germline V gene, CDR1 is MNHEY and CDR2 is SMNVEV (reference sequence). The V end was cut by 6 bases, the J end by 8 bases, with 15 bases between. The CDR3 loop is CASRVSSKVTQYF. CDR3 DNA: TGTGCCAGCAGGGTCAGTTCTAAGGTTACGCAGTATTTT.

The CDR3 sequence is CASSPDRVDTEAFF. DNA of the CDR3: TGTGCCAGCTCACCGGACAGGGTGGACACTGAAGCTTTCTTT. This sequence joins TRBV18 and TRBJ1-1, with 8 bases aligning to TRBD1. V lost 3 bases and J lost 3; bases outside the gene matches: 3. CDR3 length: 14 amino acids. Germline V gene lookup returns CDR1 KGHSH and CDR2 LQKENI.

For this clone: This same CDR3 is encoded by further DNA sequences in the sample. This sequence joins TRBV18 and TRBJ1-4; D might be TRBD1 (6 bases). Germline V CDR1 and CDR2: KGHSH, LQKENI. Deletions cut 2 bases from V and 5 bases from J, with 6 bases between. This CDR3 has 13 residues. CDR3: CASSPGQNEKLFF. CDR3 DNA sequence: TGTGCCAGCTCACCAGGACAGAATGAAAAACTGTTTTTT.

The V gene is TRBV28, the J gene TRBJ2-7; the D is unclear. The germline V gene encodes CDR1 MDHEN and CDR2 SYDVKM. The germline V and J ends were trimmed by 3 bases and 5 bases, with 14 bases remaining between them. CDR3 length: 14 residues. The CDR3 nucleotides are TGTGCCAGCAGTTTCCCCGCACGAGGCAACGAGCAGTACTTC. Protein sequence: CASSFPARGNEQYF.

The chain couples TRBV6-5 to TRBJ1-4; D might be TRBD1 (5 bases). The germline V gene has CDR1 MNHEY and CDR2 SVGAGI. Between the trimmed V and J ends, which lost 0 bases and 4 bases, there was a span of 9 bases. This CDR3 has 15 amino acids. Here the CDR3 DNA reads TGTGCCAGCAGTTACTCCAGGGCCCGTAATGAAAAACTGTTTTTT. Translated: CASSYSRARNEKLFF.

This chain links TRBV18 with TRBJ2-2; D gene unclear. CDR1 KGHSH and CDR2 LQKENI come from the germline V gene. The CDR3 length is 15 residues. The V end was cut by 5 bases, the J end by 3 bases, with 13 bases between. The CDR3 sequence is CASSLRIADTGELFF. The DNA of the CDR3 is TGTGCCAGCTCATTACGGATAGCAGACACCGGGGAGCTGTTTTTT. Full variable domain (missing parts from reference TRBV18 and TRBJ2-2): NAGVMQNPRHLVRRRGQEARLRCSPMKGHSHVYWYRQLPEEGLKFMVYLQKENIIDESGMPKERFSAEFPKEGPSILRIQQVVRGDSAAYFCASSLRIADTGELFFGEGSRLTVL.

The rearrangement joins TRBV11-3 to TRBJ2-1, with D perhaps given as TRBD1 or TRBD2 (5 bases each). Trimming stripped 4 bases from V and 4 bases from J, with 14 bases between. The CDR3 length is 15 residues. Germline assignment: CDR1 SGHNT and CDR2 YENEEA. The CDR3 reads CASSYLGTAYNEQFF. The CDR3 DNA reads TGTGCCAGCAGCTACCTCGGGACCGCTTACAATGAGCAGTTCTTC.

V usage is TRBV19 and J usage is TRBJ1-2; TRBD1 is a possible D gene (6 bases). The CDR3 covers 13 residues. CDR1 is LNHDA and CDR2 is SQIVND in the germline V gene (reference sequence). Trimming pared 6 bases from V and 8 bases from J, leaving 16 bases between. The CDR3 DNA is TGTGCCAGTAGATCAGGGGAATCGGTGGGCTACACCTTC. Amino acid sequence: CASRSGESVGYTF. Full variable domain (outside the CDR3, taken from reference TRBV19 and TRBJ1-2): DGGITQSPKYLFRKEGQNVTLSCEQNLNHDAMYWYRQDPGQGLRLIYYSQIVNDFQKGDIAEGYSVSREKKESFPLTVTSAQKNPTAFYLCASRSGESVGYTFGSGTRLTVV.

This chain connects TRBV5-1 to TRBJ1-5; 11 positions agree with TRBD1. Germline V gene sequence: CDR1 SGHRS, CDR2 YFSETQ. After removal of 3 bases from V and 6 bases from J, the junction contained 5 bases not matched to a gene. The CDR3 is 15 residues long. CDR3: CASSWSGTGGQPQHF. The CDR3 DNA reads TGCGCCAGCAGCTGGTCCGGGACAGGGGGTCAGCCCCAGCATTTT. Using reference TRBV5-1 and TRBJ1-5 for the parts outside the CDR3, the full variable domain is KAGVTQTPRYLIKTRGQQVTLSCSPISGHRSVSWYQQTPGQGLQFLFEYFSETQRNKGNFPGRFSGRQFSNSRSEMNVSTLELGDSALYLCASSWSGTGGQPQHFGDGTRLSIL.